Shown below are 11 T cell receptor beta chains from a single sample sequenced in a study of T cells after yellow fever vaccination (dated by TCRdb to the late 2010s). To prepare the library, 5' RACE was applied. For sequencing, an Illumina NovaSeq 6000 was employed. TCRdb reran the public reads through fastp at Q25 and MiXCR, keeping productive beta chains. Here each entry gathers all rows of one CDR3 protein and keeps the most common genes and DNA. In all, the sample holds about 320,000 distinct CDR3 sequences, and under 15% of those were seen once. The ten most abundant clones make up 3.2% of the sample. The treatment or condition label, read with the paper, signifies: live attenuated yellow fever vaccine strain. Sequencing used CD4+ T cells sorted from PBMCs, obtained 15 days after the yellow fever booster vaccination. The receptors shown here come from a man between 18 and 35 years old who received the YFV17D yellow fever vaccine.

This clonotype has a handful of counts. The chain joins TRBV6-5 to TRBJ1-6; D not certain. Trimming removed 0 bases from V and 7 bases from J, with 13 bases in between. CDR3 length equals 16 residues. Per germline, CDR1 MNHEY and CDR2 SVGAGI. CDR3 nucleotide sequence: TGTGCCAGCAGTTACTCATGGAGTCGGGCGAATTCACCCCTCCACTTT. Encoded protein: CASSYSWSRANSPLHF.

This clonotype was counted a few times. The chain uses TRBV7-3 and TRBJ1-1; D not resolved. The CDR3 sequence is 15 residues long. The germline CDR1 and CDR2 sequences are SGHTA and FQGTGA. V was shortened by 4 bases and J by 5 bases, with 17 bases between the two germline ends. The CDR3 protein is CASSSPDRPQTEAFF. The CDR3 DNA reads as TGTGCCAGCAGCTCGCCGGATCGTCCCCAAACTGAAGCTTTCTTT. Full variable domain (rest looked up from reference TRBV7-3 and TRBJ1-1): GAGVSQTPSNKVTEKGKYVELRCDPISGHTALYWYRQSLGQGPEFLIYFQGTGAADDSGLPNDRFFAVRPEGSVSTLKIQRTERGDSAVYLCASSSPDRPQTEAFFGQGTRLTVV.

The chain couples TRBV6-2 or TRBV6-3 to TRBJ2-1; TRBD2 matches 11 bases. V shed 0 bases and J 4 bases; nucleotides not matched to a gene: 2. The germline gives CDR1 MNHEY, CDR2 SVGEGT. CDR3 length: 16 amino acids. The CDR3 loop is CASSYSGTSGYNEQFF. CDR3 DNA: TGTGCCAGCAGTTACTCCGGGACTAGCGGATACAATGAGCAGTTCTTC.

The rearrangement links TRBV6-1 to TRBJ2-3; tentatively, D is TRBD1 or TRBD2 (5 bases each). Per the germline V gene, CDR1 is MNHNS and CDR2 is SASEGT. Trimming left V 4 bases short and J 6 bases short, with 20 bases between. CDR3 length: 16 amino acids. CDR3 DNA: TGTGCCAGCAGTGTCTCTCCGACGGGACCAGGGGATACGCAGTATTTT. This encodes CASSVSPTGPGDTQYF.

In this sample, this clonotype turned up many times. The V gene is TRBV5-6, the J gene TRBJ2-6; possibly TRBD1 for D (7 bases). The CDR3 totals 16 residues. Germline-derived CDR1 and CDR2 are SGHDT and YYEEEE. Trimming shortened V by 4 bases and J by 11 bases, and 22 bases separated the two germline ends. The CDR3 DNA reads as TGTGCCAGCAGCCTGAGAATAGGGGGCGGGGTCGACGTCCTGACTTTC. Its protein product is CASSLRIGGGVDVLTF.

The chain employs TRBV25-1 and TRBJ1-1; no firm D call. The CDR3 is 14 residues long. CDR1 and CDR2 from the germline V gene are MGHDK and SYGVNS. Trimming took off 8 bases at V and 1 base at J, with 14 bases between the two ends. CDR3 loop: CASLPHRGNTEAFF. The CDR3, as DNA: TGTGCCAGCCTTCCCCACCGGGGGAACACTGAAGCTTTCTTT.

The chain joins TRBV28 to TRBJ2-6, with TRBD1 matching 7 bases. The germline V gene encodes CDR1 MDHEN and CDR2 SYDVKM. The CDR3 extends over 16 amino acids. Trimming cost V 3 bases and J 2 bases; bases outside gene matches: 4. The CDR3 here is CASSFVDRAGANVLTF. CDR3 bases: TGTGCCAGCAGTTTCGTTGACAGGGCTGGGGCCAACGTCCTGACTTTC.

The V and J genes are TRBV10-3 and TRBJ2-3; 8 bases line up with TRBD2. The CDR3 spans 15 residues. V lost 4 bases, J lost 2 bases, and 5 bases stayed unmatched. Germline CDR1 ENHRY, CDR2 SYGVKD. The CDR3 protein is CAISVAGGHTDTQYF. CDR3 DNA sequence: TGTGCCATCAGTGTGGCGGGGGGCCACACAGATACGCAGTATTTT.

This clonotype was detected only a few times. The J gene is TRBJ2-3, the V gene TRBV5-4, with a tentative D call TRBD1 (7 bases). Germline V lookup: CDR1 SGHNT, CDR2 YYREEE (reference sequence). The CDR3 has 16 residues. V shed 9 bases and J shed 4 bases, with 24 bases lying between them. The CDR3 here is CATTAQAGGRSDTQYF. DNA for the CDR3: TGTGCCACCACGGCCCAGGCAGGGGGGAGGTCAGATACGCAGTATTTT.

This clonotype came up a few times. The chain uses TRBV7-2 and TRBJ2-3; a weak D match, TRBD2 (6 bases). This CDR3 contains 14 residues. Germline-derived CDR1 and CDR2 are SGHTA and FQGNSA. Trimming shortened V by 5 bases and J by 6 bases, and 15 bases separated the two germline ends. Here the CDR3 DNA reads TGTGCCAGCAGCCCGGGGGTCCGAGGGGATACGCAGTATTTT. Its translation is CASSPGVRGDTQYF. The full variable domain, in which reference TRBV7-2 and TRBJ2-3 provide the parts outside the CDR3, is GAGVSQSPSNKVTEKGKDVELRCDPISGHTALYWYRQSLGQGLEFLIYFQGNSAPDKSGLPSDRFSAERTGGSVSTLTIQRTQQEDSAVYLCASSPGVRGDTQYFGPGTRLTVL.

This chain connects TRBV6-6 to TRBJ2-1; D might be TRBD2 (6 bases). CDR1 and CDR2 from the germline V gene are MNHNY and SVGAGI (reference sequence). CDR3 length: 15 residues. The V end lost 5 bases, the J end lost 6 bases, and 17 bases lay between the germline ends. CDR3 protein: CASSPPPGERNEQFF. Written as DNA, the CDR3 is TGTGCCAGCAGTCCCCCCCCGGGAGAGCGCAATGAGCAGTTCTTC.